This TCR beta chain was documented in a study of identical twins. General study findings and limits: Models underpredicted monozygotic twin sharing of out-of-frame TCR alpha. One should note that invariant MAIT and iNKT cells could partly confound zero-insertion analyses.

This clonotype has only a few counts. Its antigen is unknown. TCRdb recomputed calls from the 5' RACE reads with MiXCR, one row per CDR3 protein. The sample has 200,000 to 300,000 distinct CDR3 sequences; 6% to 8% are singletons. This same sample was also part of a study on yellow fever vaccine responses in identical twins.

Sequenced material: CD8+ T cells sorted from blood. The TCR originated in a woman aged 18-29 years in good health.

In DNA, the CDR3 is TGTGCCAGCAGCTTGTACCCTGGCGAGCAGTTCTTC. Its translation is CASSLYPGEQFF. The rearrangement uses TRBV5-6 and TRBJ2-1; D is undetermined. Germline V gene data show CDR1 as SGHDT and CDR2 as YYEEEE. V lost 1 base and J lost 10, with 9 bases in between. The CDR3 runs 12 residues.